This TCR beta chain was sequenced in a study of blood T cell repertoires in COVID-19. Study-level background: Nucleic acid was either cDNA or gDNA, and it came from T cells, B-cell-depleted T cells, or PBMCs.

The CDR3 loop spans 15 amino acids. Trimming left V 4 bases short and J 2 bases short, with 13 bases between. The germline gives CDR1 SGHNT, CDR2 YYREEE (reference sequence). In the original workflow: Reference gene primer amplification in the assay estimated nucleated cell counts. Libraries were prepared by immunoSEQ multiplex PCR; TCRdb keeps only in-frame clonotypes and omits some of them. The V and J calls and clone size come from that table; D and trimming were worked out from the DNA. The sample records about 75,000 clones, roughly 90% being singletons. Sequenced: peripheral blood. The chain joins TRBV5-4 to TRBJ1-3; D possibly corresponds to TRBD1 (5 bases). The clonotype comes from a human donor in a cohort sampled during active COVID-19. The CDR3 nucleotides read TGTGCCAGCAGCGCCGAGACAGTCCCTGGAAACACCATATATTTT. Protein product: CASSAETVPGNTIYF.